This T cell receptor (beta chain) was captured by sequencing in a study of T-cell memory formation after mild COVID-19. Study details: TCR clusters largely stayed donor specific. Study-wide points: Among contracting clones, CD4+ were mainly CM/EM and CD8+ enriched in EMRA.

This clonotype was seen repeatedly, ten times or more. Its antigen is as yet unknown. TCRdb processed the 5' RACE reads anew with MiXCR; each CDR3 protein has one entry. The top ten clones hold roughly 24% of a sample with around 250,000 distinct CDR3 sequences, around 15% of them seen once. The source is a young man who had mild COVID-19 (a few samples of this study predate the infection). Cell type and time point are not known. Sequencing was performed on PBMCs or a T cell subset sorted from them (not recorded which).

Written as DNA, the CDR3 is TGTGCCAGCAGCCGGGAGACCCAGTACTTC. Translating gives CASSRETQYF. The chain has TRBV2 and TRBJ2-5, with D unclear. Germline V gene lookup returns CDR1 SNHLY and CDR2 FYNNEI. This CDR3 is built from 10 residues. The V end was cut by 6 bases, the J end by 5 bases, with 4 bases between.